The 18 T cell receptor beta chains listed next were all sequenced from one sample in a study of shared clonotypes between healthy human individuals. The assay was immunoSEQ multiplex PCR, and TCRdb's table has in-frame clones only and misses some. The sample lists approximately 1,500,000 clones, 95% to 99% occurring once. What was sequenced was naive CD4+ T cells sorted from blood. Regarding subset: CD45RA+ positively selected. These receptor sequences come from a young man in good health.

This chain connects TRBV6-6 to TRBJ1-1; no clear D gene. Germline V gene sequence: CDR1 MNHNY, CDR2 SVGAGI (reference sequence). There are 15 residues in the CDR3. V dropped 5 bases and J dropped 1 base, with 14 bases sitting between them. The DNA of the CDR3 is TGTGCCAGCAGTCCCGTAAAGAGCGGGAACACTGAAGCTTTCTTT. Protein: CASSPVKSGNTEAFF.

The CDR3: CASSFDLPGTTGNTIYF. CDR3 DNA sequence: TGCGCCAGCAGCTTCGACCTCCCGGGTACCACTGGAAACACCATATATTTT. This sequence joins TRBV5-1 and TRBJ1-3; D not resolved. V lost 2 bases and J 2 bases, leaving 17 bases between the germline ends. The length of the CDR3 is 17 residues. From germline, CDR1 is SGHRS and CDR2 YFSETQ.

The genes are TRBV5-1 and TRBJ2-7; 9 bases align to TRBD2. The CDR3 is 17 amino acids. V lost 1 base and J lost 0; bases outside the gene matches: 8. Germline CDR1 reads SGHRS; CDR2 reads YFSETQ. CDR3 residues: CASSLWAGGSISYEQYF. CDR3 nucleotides: TGCGCCAGCAGCTTGTGGGCGGGAGGGTCAATCTCCTACGAGCAGTACTTC.

V usage is TRBV6-5 and J usage is TRBJ1-3; 8 nucleotides align to TRBD1. This CDR3 contains 15 residues. CDR1 is MNHEY and CDR2 is SVGAGI in the germline V gene. Trimming at V came to 6 bases and at J to 0 bases, leaving 4 bases not matched to a gene. DNA for the CDR3: TGTGCCAGCAGCCGACAGGGGATCTCTGGAAACACCATATATTTT. Translating gives CASSRQGISGNTIYF.

In the case of this clone: One end of the junction does not line up with germline, which may come from a read error. This sequence joins TRBV28 and TRBJ1-2; D unclear. This CDR3 comprises 11 residues. Germline V gene lookup returns CDR1 MDHEN and CDR2 SYDVKM. Here the CDR3 reads CASTGSLSPHF. The CDR3, as DNA: TGTGCCAGTACTGGGTCTCTATCCCCCCACTTC.

The CDR3 bases are TGTGCCAGCAGTTACAACAGGGTTGGGAATGAGCAGTTCTTC. Amino acids: CASSYNRVGNEQFF. The chain uses TRBV6-6 and TRBJ2-1; TRBD1 might be the D (6 bases). This CDR3 region has 14 residues. Trimming pared 2 bases from V and 7 bases from J, leaving 12 bases between. The germline CDR1 and CDR2 sequences are MNHNY and SVGAGI (reference sequence).

This chain joins TRBV30 and TRBJ1-1, with a possible D match to TRBD1 (6 bases). Per germline, CDR1 GTSNPN and CDR2 SVGIG (reference sequence). The CDR3 extends over 10 amino acids. V dropped 4 bases and J dropped 11 bases, with 11 bases sitting between them. For the CDR3, the DNA is TGTGCCTGGAACGACAGGATGGCTTTCTTT. Translated, it gives CAWNDRMAFF. The variable domain in full, completed from reference TRBV30 and TRBJ1-1, reads SQTIHQWPATLVQPVGSPLSLECTVEGTSNPNLYWYRQAAGRGLQLLFYSVGIGQISSEVPQNLSASRPQDRQFILSSKKLLLSDSGFYLCAWNDRMAFFGQGTRLTVV.

The V call is TRBV27, the J call TRBJ2-1; weak D call: TRBD2 (6 bases). V lost 2 bases to trimming and J lost 8 bases, with 13 bases between them. The CDR3 is 14 residues long. Germline CDR1 MNHEY, CDR2 SMNVEV (reference sequence). CDR3 protein: CASSLGRERHEQFF. CDR3 DNA sequence: TGTGCCAGCAGTTTAGGCCGGGAGCGGCATGAGCAGTTCTTC.

The chain links TRBV29-1 to TRBJ2-7; D is unclear. The CDR3 has 12 residues. The germline V gene encodes CDR1 SQVTM and CDR2 ANQGSEA. The ends were cut back, 0 bases at V and 9 bases at J, with 12 bases in the middle. The CDR3 protein is CSVEETTRTQYF. CDR3 sequence (DNA): TGCAGCGTTGAAGAGACCACCCGAACGCAGTACTTC.

This clone has a single count. This CDR3 is also generated by other DNA sequences in the sample. V usage is TRBV28 and J usage is TRBJ2-7, with D unclear. The CDR3 length is 12 residues. V lost 3 bases, J lost 2 bases, and 5 bases lay in between. Germline CDR1 reads MDHEN; CDR2 reads SYDVKM. In DNA, the CDR3 is TGTGCCAGCAGTTTTACAGCCTACGAGCAGTACTTC. It specifies CASSFTAYEQYF.

The genes are TRBV7-6 and TRBJ1-1, with D maybe TRBD1 (5 bases). Per germline, CDR1 SGHVS and CDR2 FNYEAQ. CDR3 length: 15 amino acids. V dropped 1 base and J dropped 3 bases, with 12 bases sitting between them. CDR3 coding DNA: TGTGCCAGCAGCTTAGACATCGGGGGTGACACTGAAGCTTTCTTT. This translates into CASSLDIGGDTEAFF.

The CDR3 DNA reads as TGTGCCTGGAGAGAGACTAGCGGGAGGTGGGGTGAGCAGTTCTTC. Translated: CAWRETSGRWGEQFF. The V gene is TRBV30, the J gene TRBJ2-1; 13 bases are shared with TRBD2. The CDR3 has 15 amino acids. CDR1 is GTSNPN and CDR2 is SVGIG in the germline V gene (reference sequence). After removal of 3 bases from V and 9 bases from J, the junction contained 8 bases not matched to a gene.

The gene calls are TRBV5-6 and TRBJ2-1; TRBD1 aligns across 9 bases. Trimming cost V 1 base and J 5 bases; bases outside gene matches: 7. CDR1 SGHDT and CDR2 YYEEEE come from the germline V gene. CDR3 length: 16 amino acids. This CDR3 reads CASSLPGTGYNNEQFF. CDR3 bases: TGTGCCAGCAGCTTGCCCGGGACAGGGTACAACAATGAGCAGTTCTTC.

The chain joins TRBV6-6 to TRBJ1-3; D not resolved. V was pared by 0 bases and J by 0 bases, with 9 bases between. CDR1 MNHNY and CDR2 SVGAGI come from the germline V gene (reference sequence). There are 16 residues in the CDR3. This CDR3 is CASSYSIARSGNTIYF. In DNA form, the CDR3 reads TGTGCCAGCAGTTACTCGATTGCTCGCTCTGGAAACACCATATATTTT.

As for this clone: The sample carries other DNA sequences with the same CDR3. This sequence joins TRBV18 and TRBJ2-5; no clear D. Germline CDR1 KGHSH, CDR2 LQKENI. The CDR3 totals 13 residues. Trimming pared 1 base from V and 2 bases from J, leaving 5 bases between. In DNA form, the CDR3 reads TGTGCCAGCTCACCACTGATACAAGAGACCCAGTACTTC. Protein sequence: CASSPLIQETQYF.

The chain is built from TRBV6-5 and TRBJ2-1; D gene unclear. The CDR3 is 11 amino acids. The V end lost 4 bases, the J end lost 8 bases, and 6 bases lay between the germline ends. Germline lookup yields CDR1 MNHEY and CDR2 SVGAGI. CDR3 amino acids: CASSWLHEQFF. Here the CDR3 DNA reads TGTGCCAGCAGTTGGCTTCATGAGCAGTTCTTC.

CDR3 sequence reads: CASSGGRVGEQYF. CDR3 DNA: TGTGCCAGCAGCGGCGGGAGGGTGGGCGAGCAGTACTTC. This chain uses TRBV5-4 with TRBJ2-7; 9 bases match TRBD2. The V gene end was trimmed by 4 bases and the J gene end by 6 bases; junction bases not matched to a gene: 5. Germline loops: CDR1 SGHNT, CDR2 YYREEE (reference sequence). This CDR3 is built from 13 residues.

This chain links TRBV7-9 with TRBJ2-2; D gene uncertain. V was pared by 8 bases and J by 7 bases, with 11 bases between. The CDR3 is made up of 12 amino acids. Germline loops: CDR1 SEHNR, CDR2 FQNEAQ (reference sequence). CDR3 DNA sequence: TGTGCCAGCGATAGGGTTATCGGGGAGCTGTTTTTT. Its protein is CASDRVIGELFF.